This entry lists 19 T cell receptor beta chains sequenced from one sample in a study of Graves' ophthalmopathy and Graves' hyperthyroidism. RNA transcripts yielded amplified TCR beta CDR3 regions. Investigators did first-round RT-PCR with HTBI primers, then second-round multiplex PCR. TCRdb reprocessed the multiplex PCR reads via MiXCR and lists one record per CDR3 protein. This sample has 400,000 to 450,000 distinct CDR3 sequences, with around 20% found just once. Material for sequencing was peripheral blood. The receptors were sampled from a woman under 30 with stable Graves' hyperthyroidism.

This clonotype was observed many times. This sequence joins TRBV11-2 and TRBJ2-4; D is unresolved. Germline V gives CDR1 SGHAT, CDR2 FQNNGV. The CDR3 sequence is 14 residues long. Trimming removed 7 bases at V and 4 bases at J, with 14 bases between. The CDR3 loop is CASKSPGRKNIQYF. CDR3 nucleotides: TGTGCCAGCAAATCACCGGGCCGAAAAAACATTCAGTACTTC. Together with reference TRBV11-2 and TRBJ2-4, the CDR3 gives the full variable domain: EAGVAQSPRYKIIEKRQSVAFWCNPISGHATLYWYQQILGQGPKLLIQFQNNGVVDDSQLPKDRFSAERLKGVDSTLKIQPAKLEDSAVYLCASKSPGRKNIQYFGAGTRLSVL.

This clonotype was counted at least ten times. This sequence joins TRBV27 and TRBJ1-5, with 8 bases aligning to TRBD1. The germline V gene encodes CDR1 MNHEY and CDR2 SMNVEV (reference sequence). The CDR3 is 17 residues long. Trimming cost V 5 bases and J 0 bases; bases outside gene matches: 9. The CDR3 DNA reads TGTGCCAGCAGTCCCGGGACAGGTTTTAATAGCAATCAGCCCCAGCATTTT. Translation gives CASSPGTGFNSNQPQHF.

This clonotype was seen only once. The chain couples TRBV12-3 or TRBV12-4 to TRBJ2-7; possibly TRBD1 or TRBD2 for D (5 bases each). This CDR3 has 13 amino acids. Trimming left V 4 bases short and J 4 bases short, with 11 bases between. The CDR3: CASSWGSRYEQYF. The CDR3 nucleotides are TGTGCCAGCAGTTGGGGGTCTAGGTACGAGCAGTACTTC.

In this sample, this clonotype turned up many times. The rearrangement uses TRBV30 and TRBJ2-7; D gene unclear. Germline CDR1 GTSNPN, CDR2 SVGIG (reference sequence). The CDR3 extends over 12 amino acids. Trimming removed 2 bases at V and 1 base at J, with 6 bases between. The CDR3 spells CAWSSQSYEQYF. Written as DNA, the CDR3 is TGTGCCTGGAGTTCTCAGTCCTACGAGCAGTACTTC.

This sequence joins TRBV6-2 or TRBV6-3 and TRBJ2-7, with D tentatively TRBD2 (6 bases). CDR1 and CDR2 from the germline V gene are MNHEY and SVGEGT. V was shortened by 8 bases and J by 2 bases, with 13 bases between the two germline ends. CDR3 length: 13 amino acids. The CDR3 DNA sequence: TGTGCCAGCCGGGACTTTCGCACCTACGAGCAGTACTTC. Translation gives CASRDFRTYEQYF.

This clonotype was recorded at least ten times. The gene calls are TRBV18 and TRBJ1-1, with no clear D. V lost 5 bases, J lost 1 base, and 11 bases lay in between. The germline V gene has CDR1 KGHSH and CDR2 LQKENI. The CDR3 consists of 14 residues. For the CDR3, the DNA is TGTGCCAGCTCATCCATGGCCGCGAACACTGAAGCTTTCTTT. Its protein is CASSSMAANTEAFF.

This clonotype was counted many times. This chain uses TRBV28 with TRBJ2-7, with 7 bases aligning to TRBD2. The ends lost 5 bases at V and 0 bases at J; junction bases unmatched: 7. This CDR3 region has 15 residues. The germline V gene encodes CDR1 MDHEN and CDR2 SYDVKM. CDR3 amino acids: CASSLAELSSYEQYF. CDR3 DNA sequence: TGTGCCAGCAGTCTAGCGGAACTAAGCTCCTACGAGCAGTACTTC.

This clonotype was counted between two and nine times. A much larger clone lies one base from this, so it may be a read error. This chain links TRBV20-1 with TRBJ1-2, with 7 bases aligning to TRBD1. In germline, CDR1 is DFQATT, CDR2 SNEGSKA (reference sequence). This CDR3 region has 13 residues. The chain's CDR3 is CSAGTGVNCGYTF. In DNA form, the CDR3 reads TGCAGTGCTGGAACAGGGGTTAACTGTGGCTACACCTTC.

This clonotype was picked up many times. The chain couples TRBV6-4 to TRBJ1-2, with 12 bases matching TRBD1. The CDR3 contains 17 residues. Germline-derived CDR1 and CDR2 are MRHNA and SNTAGT. The junction had 12 bases not matched to a gene; V was cut back by 6 bases and J by 4 bases. The DNA of the CDR3 is TGTGCCAGCAGCCTGACAAGGGACAGGGGGCTGGTCTATGGCTACACCTTC. This gives the protein CASSLTRDRGLVYGYTF.

Notes on this clonotype: A much more abundant neighbour one base away suggests this may be a read error. CDR3: CVSSLGGLPRSGYF. The CDR3 bases are TGTGTCAGCAGCTTAGGGGGACTTCCTCGGTCGGGGTACTTC. This chain connects TRBV5-8 to TRBJ2-7, with D perhaps being TRBD1 or TRBD2 (6 bases each). Germline V lookup: CDR1 SGHTS, CDR2 YDEGEE. The CDR3 extends over 14 amino acids. The full variable domain, rest sourced from reference TRBV5-8 and TRBJ2-7, is EAGVTQSPTHLIKTRGQQATLRCSPISGHTSVYWYQQALGLGLQFLLWYDEGEERNRGNFPPRFSGRQFPNYSSELNVNALELEDSALYLCVSSLGGLPRSGYFGPGTRLTVT.

This clonotype was recorded many times. The rearrangement joins TRBV12-3 or TRBV12-4 to TRBJ1-2, with 9 positions matching TRBD1. With V trimmed by 2 bases and J by 7 bases, 11 bases remained unmatched. This CDR3 region has 16 residues. CDR3 sequence: CASSLSSGTGIAGYTF. The CDR3 nucleotides read TGTGCCAGCAGTTTATCCTCCGGGACAGGGATAGCTGGCTACACCTTC.

This clonotype occurred many times. The chain couples TRBV10-3 to TRBJ2-5, with unresolved D. The germline V and J ends were trimmed by 5 bases and 2 bases, with 12 bases remaining between them. The CDR3 is 14 residues long. Germline loops: CDR1 ENHRY, CDR2 SYGVKD. For the CDR3, the DNA is TGTGCCATCAGTCTCACATCCTTTCAAGAGACCCAGTACTTC. Translation gives CAISLTSFQETQYF.

For this clonotype: A much larger clone differs by one base, so this may be a read error. The rearrangement uses TRBV11-1 and TRBJ2-2, with 8 bases matching TRBD2. The CDR3 is 16 amino acids. The germline gives CDR1 SGHAT, CDR2 FQDESV (reference sequence). CDR3 sequence: CASRGTGGPDTGQLFF. CDR3 nucleotides: TGTGCCAGCAGAGGAACGGGAGGGCCGGACACCGGGCAGCTGTTTTTT.

This clonotype was seen more than once but under ten times. The chain is built from TRBV6-5 and TRBJ1-6; perhaps TRBD1 as D (5 bases). Per the germline V gene, CDR1 is MNHEY and CDR2 is SVGAGI. Trimming shortened V by 0 bases and J by 10 bases, and 16 bases separated the two germline ends. This CDR3 is built from 16 residues. The CDR3 protein is CASSYSKGLGRSPLHF. As DNA, the CDR3 is TGTGCCAGCAGTTACTCGAAGGGGTTGGGGCGCTCACCCCTCCACTTT.

The V and J genes are TRBV7-8 and TRBJ2-5, with D unclear. From germline, CDR1 is SGHVS and CDR2 FQNEAQ. There are 16 residues in the CDR3. Trimming removed 0 bases from V and 1 base from J, with 12 bases in between. DNA for the CDR3: TGTGCCAGCAGCTTAGCAGTCGTTCCGCTCCAAGAGACCCAGTACTTC. Translation gives CASSLAVVPLQETQYF.

This clonotype was seen ten or more times. The genes are TRBV12-3 or TRBV12-4 and TRBJ1-2, with 7 bases identical to TRBD1. The CDR3 is made up of 15 amino acids. V shed 8 bases and J 4 bases; nucleotides not matched to a gene: 13. The DNA of the CDR3 is TGTGCCAGCCGGGGAGAGACAGGGATTCTCTATGGCTACACCTTC. It codes for CASRGETGILYGYTF.

The V and J genes are TRBV10-3 and TRBJ2-7; D possibly matches TRBD1 or TRBD2 (5 bases each). The CDR3 consists of 13 residues. The V end lost 8 bases, the J end lost 6 bases, and 17 bases lay between the germline ends. Germline loops: CDR1 ENHRY, CDR2 SYGVKD. Written as DNA, the CDR3 is TGTGCCATCGATATGAGGGGAGAGGGCGAGCAGTACTTC. This codes for CAIDMRGEGEQYF.

This clonotype was picked up many times. This rearrangement joins TRBV27 to TRBJ2-2; D could derive from TRBD1 or TRBD2 (5 bases each). Deletions cut 8 bases from V and 2 bases from J, with 6 bases between. Germline loops: CDR1 MNHEY, CDR2 SMNVEV (reference sequence). CDR3 length: 12 amino acids. The chain's CDR3 is CASGDNTGELFF. The CDR3 nucleotides are TGTGCCAGCGGGGACAACACCGGGGAGCTGTTTTTT.

This clonotype was seen ten or more times. The rearrangement joins TRBV28 to TRBJ1-2, with a tentative D call TRBD1 (5 bases). In germline, CDR1 is MDHEN, CDR2 SYDVKM. Trimming left V 3 bases short and J 0 bases short, with 8 bases between. This CDR3 comprises 14 residues. Here the CDR3 reads CASSLGRANYGYTF. The DNA for the CDR3 is TGTGCCAGCAGTTTGGGCAGGGCTAACTATGGCTACACCTTC.